These 12 T cell receptor beta chains came from one sample sequenced in a study of T cell responses to AZD1222 COVID-19 vaccine (dated by TCRdb to the early 2020s). Library creation used the immunoSEQ multiplex PCR assay. Entries here come from immuneACCESS through TCRdb and include only in-frame sequences with V and J called. Some clones fail to appear in such tables; in the studies checked, an unresolved V gene covers under half of the shortfall, and the cause of the remainder is unknown. This sample gives some 100,000 clones in total; about nine tenths of them show up just once. The top ten constitute approximately 1.2% of the sample. The time point label of this sample denotes: baseline before first vaccination. Sequencing was performed on peripheral blood, taken on day 0 of AZD1222 vaccination. Receptors originate from an adult in good health.

The V gene is TRBV18, the J gene TRBJ1-2, with D possibly matching TRBD1 (5 bases). Per the germline V gene, CDR1 is KGHSH and CDR2 is LQKENI. Trimming took 4 bases from V and 1 from J, leaving 19 bases between them. The CDR3 sequence is 17 residues long. The chain's CDR3 is CASSLFPDTAVNYGYTF. The DNA for the CDR3 is TGTGCCAGCTCACTGTTTCCGGACACGGCCGTTAACTATGGCTACACCTTC.

The J gene is TRBJ1-4, the V gene TRBV3-1 (or the pseudogene TRBV3-2); unclear D gene. CDR1 and CDR2 from the germline V gene are LGHDT and YNNKEL (reference sequence). V lost 1 base, J lost 5 bases, and 8 bases lay in between. The CDR3 is 14 amino acids. In nucleotides, the CDR3 is TGTGCCAGCAGCCAAGCCGAACCCAATGAAAAACTGTTTTTT. Amino acid sequence: CASSQAEPNEKLFF.

Here the CDR3 DNA reads TGTGCCAGCAGCTTTCTCCAGGGCGGTAATTCACCCCTCCACTTT. Its protein product is CASSFLQGGNSPLHF. The chain uses TRBV5-6 and TRBJ1-6; maybe TRBD1 (5 bases). Germline values: CDR1 SGHDT, CDR2 YYEEEE. V dropped 2 bases and J dropped 6 bases, with 12 bases sitting between them. This CDR3 spans 15 amino acids.

The rearrangement uses TRBV5-4 and TRBJ2-7; D possibly corresponds to TRBD2 (6 bases). Per germline, CDR1 SGHNT and CDR2 YYREEE (reference sequence). Trimming removed 0 bases at V and 3 bases at J, with 7 bases between. The CDR3 spans 13 residues. The CDR3: CASSLGGNYEQYF. For the CDR3, the DNA is TGTGCCAGCAGCTTGGGCGGGAACTACGAGCAGTACTTC.

The rearrangement links TRBV19 to TRBJ1-1; the D is unclear. Germline loops: CDR1 LNHDA, CDR2 SQIVND (reference sequence). This CDR3 contains 14 residues. Trimming stripped 3 bases from V and 1 base from J, with 9 bases between. The CDR3 is CASSIRRTNTEAFF. CDR3 nucleotides: TGTGCCAGTAGTATCCGGAGAACGAACACTGAAGCTTTCTTT.

In regard to this clone: A junction end diverges from the germline sequence, so it may reflect a read error. The chain has TRBV27 and TRBJ2-5; D unclear. Germline V gene data show CDR1 as MNHEY and CDR2 as SMNVEV (reference sequence). The CDR3 is made up of 14 amino acids. The CDR3 bases are TGTGCCAGCGGCGGTGGGGTACTACAAGGGACCCAGTACTTC. Its protein product is CASGGGVLQGTQYF.

In its sample, this clone was seen once. The rearrangement uses TRBV2 and TRBJ1-1, with TRBD1 identical over 7 bases. Germline V lookup: CDR1 SNHLY, CDR2 FYNNEI. The CDR3 has 12 residues. With 8 bases clipped from V and 4 bases from J, the junction kept 4 bases outside the gene matches. The CDR3 coding sequence is TGTGCCAGCTCGGGACAGACCACTGAAGCTTTCTTT. Its protein is CASSGQTTEAFF.

The chain uses TRBV7-9 and TRBJ2-7; D call uncertain. CDR3 size: 12 residues. Germline V gene sequence: CDR1 SEHNR, CDR2 FQNEAQ (reference sequence). Between the trimmed V and J ends, which lost 8 bases and 0 bases, there was a span of 8 bases. The CDR3: CASRTDSYEQYF. CDR3 nucleotides: TGTGCCAGCCGGACCGACTCCTACGAGCAGTACTTC.

The chain joins TRBV7-8 to TRBJ2-3; no firm D call. V shed 5 bases and J shed 8 bases, with 11 bases lying between them. The CDR3 length is 12 residues. CDR1 and CDR2 (germline): SGHVS, FQNEAQ. CDR3 bases: TGTGCCAGCAGCCGGAGCCCCGGTACGCAGTATTTT. Protein sequence: CASSRSPGTQYF.

This chain's CDR3 is CASSSAGGAGAFF. As DNA, the CDR3 is TGTGCCAGCTCGTCCGCAGGGGGCGCGGGAGCTTTCTTT. This chain connects TRBV18 to TRBJ1-1; 8 bases align to TRBD1. The CDR3 totals 13 residues. Per the germline V gene, CDR1 is KGHSH and CDR2 is LQKENI. Trimming took 6 bases from V and 10 from J; bases not matched to a gene: 10.

V usage is TRBV3-1 (or the pseudogene TRBV3-2) and J usage is TRBJ1-6; TRBD1 might be the D (6 bases). V was pared by 1 base and J by 5 bases, with 18 bases between. The germline V gene has CDR1 LGHDT and CDR2 YNNKEL (reference sequence). This CDR3 spans 18 amino acids. The CDR3 DNA sequence: TGTGCCAGCAGCCAAGTCACCCTACCACAGGGTGATAATTCACCCCTCCACTTT. The encoded protein is CASSQVTLPQGDNSPLHF.

The chain links TRBV7-2 to TRBJ1-3; 10 bases are shared with TRBD1. This CDR3 is 18 amino acids long. Germline V lookup: CDR1 SGHTA, CDR2 FQGNSA. The trim removed 5 bases at V and 4 bases at J, leaving 14 bases unmatched. The CDR3 DNA follows: TGTGCCAGCAGCCATATGGCGGGACAGGGGTATTGGGGAAACACCATATATTTT. This codes for CASSHMAGQGYWGNTIYF.